Below are 23 T cell receptor beta chains sequenced from a single sample in a study of shared clonotypes between healthy human individuals. Clones were sequenced by immunoSEQ multiplex PCR, and TCRdb holds only the in-frame ones, with some missing. The table shows hundreds of thousands of clones, with around 73% occurring only once. Sequences were obtained from memory CD4+ T cells sorted from blood. The subset: CD45RA-negative fraction. Receptors were obtained from a woman in her 30s in good health.

The J gene is TRBJ2-4, the V gene TRBV15; D is unresolved. The CDR3 length is 14 residues. Trimming cost V 0 bases and J 6 bases, with 9 bases left between them. Germline V gene data show CDR1 as LNHNV and CDR2 as YYDKDF (reference sequence). CDR3 amino acids: CATSRDKGVNIQYF. As DNA, the CDR3 is TGTGCCACCAGCAGAGATAAAGGTGTAAACATTCAGTACTTC.

The chain links TRBV6-1 to TRBJ2-7; D is possibly TRBD1 or TRBD2 (5 bases each). Germline V gene data show CDR1 as MNHNS and CDR2 as SASEGT. CDR3 size: 15 residues. V gave up 4 bases and J gave up 0 bases, with 13 bases separating them. CDR3 protein: CASSALGDLSYEQYF. CDR3 DNA: TGTGCCAGCAGTGCACTTGGGGACCTCTCCTACGAGCAGTACTTC.

V and J are TRBV7-9 and TRBJ2-3, with D possibly matching TRBD1 (6 bases). The length of the CDR3 is 17 residues. The V and J ends lost 4 bases and 0 bases respectively, with 17 bases between them. Germline lookup yields CDR1 SEHNR and CDR2 FQNEAQ (reference sequence). The CDR3: CASSYPADRSSTDTQYF. CDR3 coding DNA: TGTGCCAGCAGCTACCCGGCTGACAGGAGTAGCACAGATACGCAGTATTTT.

This clone was counted a few times. This chain joins TRBV28 and TRBJ1-4, with TRBD1 matching 7 bases. The CDR3 runs to 13 residues. J gave up 8 bases and V 8 bases, and 8 bases lay outside the gene matches. Germline V CDR1 and CDR2: MDHEN, SYDVKM. CDR3 amino acids: CASGTTGREKLFF. In nucleotides, the CDR3 is TGTGCCAGCGGAACGACAGGGAGGGAAAAACTGTTTTTT. The complete variable domain, with remaining parts taken from reference TRBV28 and TRBJ1-4, reads DVKVTQSSRYLVKRTGEKVFLECVQDMDHENMFWYRQDPGLGLRLIYFSYDVKMKEKGDIPEGYSVSREKKERFSLILESASTNQTSMYLCASGTTGREKLFFGSGTQLSVL.

The chain is built from TRBV19 and TRBJ1-5; D is uncertain. The CDR3 runs to 13 residues. CDR1 is LNHDA, CDR2 SQIVND, per germline (reference sequence). Trimming took 4 bases from V and 3 from J, leaving 7 bases between them. The CDR3 region has the DNA TGTGCCAGTAGTACAGCTAACAATCAGCCCCAGCATTTT. This gives the protein CASSTANNQPQHF.

The rearrangement uses TRBV21-1 and TRBJ2-7; TRBD1 reflects the table's D call only, with no check against the DNA. TRBV21-1 is termed a pseudogene. The CDR3 length is 11 residues. CDR3: CATGGYYEQYF. The CDR3 DNA is TGTGCCACAGGGGGATACTACGAGCAGTACTTC.

This chain links TRBV5-1 with TRBJ2-7, with 7 positions matching TRBD1. The J segment lost 9 bases and the V segment lost 0 bases, leaving 12 bases of the junction unmatched. CDR1 and CDR2 (germline): SGHRS, YFSETQ. The CDR3 runs 15 residues. CDR3 DNA sequence: TGCGCCAGCAGCTTGGGCGACAGGGATTTTGGGGGGCAGTACTTC. Translating gives CASSLGDRDFGGQYF.

The V and J genes are TRBV6-1 and TRBJ1-5; 9 bases line up with TRBD1. The CDR3 sequence is 14 residues long. CDR1 is MNHNS, CDR2 SASEGT, per germline. J lost 7 bases, V lost 4 bases, and 5 bases had no gene match. CDR3: CASSAGTGRQPQHF. The CDR3 DNA reads as TGTGCCAGCAGTGCCGGGACAGGGAGACAGCCCCAGCATTTT.

The chain links TRBV5-4 to TRBJ2-7; no definite D call. Germline CDR1 SGHNT, CDR2 YYREEE (reference sequence). This CDR3 region has 14 residues. Trimming stripped 4 bases from V and 4 bases from J, with 15 bases between. CDR3: CASSSPAAEYEQYF. The CDR3 DNA reads as TGTGCCAGCAGCAGCCCGGCGGCTGAGTACGAGCAGTACTTC.

The chain is built from TRBV15 and TRBJ2-7; unclear D gene. V lost 0 bases to trimming and J lost 6 bases, with 9 bases between them. The CDR3 runs to 13 residues. In germline, CDR1 is LNHNV, CDR2 YYDKDF (reference sequence). The CDR3 here is CATSRDRWGEQYF. CDR3 in DNA: TGTGCCACCAGCAGAGATCGTTGGGGCGAGCAGTACTTC.

The genes are TRBV15 and TRBJ1-2; 11 bases agree with TRBD1. The V and J ends lost 4 bases and 4 bases, in that order; junction bases with no gene match: 11. CDR1 and CDR2 (germline): LNHNV, YYDKDF (reference sequence). This CDR3 is 17 amino acids long. The CDR3 nucleotides are TGTGCCACCAGCAACCGGGACAGGGGGGTGTGGGGCTATGGCTACACCTTC. Protein: CATSNRDRGVWGYGYTF.

This rearrangement joins TRBV29-1 to TRBJ2-2; 7 bases agree with TRBD2. This CDR3 is 12 amino acids long. With V trimmed by 7 bases and J by 6 bases, 5 bases remained unmatched. Germline CDR1 and CDR2: SQVTM and ANQGSEA. The CDR3 region has the DNA TGCAGCGGATGGCGGGGGTCCGGGGAGCTGTTTTTT. Amino acid sequence: CSGWRGSGELFF.

The V call is TRBV9, the J call TRBJ1-4, with TRBD1 as a possible D gene (6 bases). V lost 0 bases and J 8 bases, leaving 14 bases between the germline ends. The CDR3 has 15 amino acids. Germline lookup yields CDR1 SGDLS and CDR2 YYNGEE. CDR3 sequence reads: CASSVAWGRGEKLFF. The CDR3 bases are TGTGCCAGCAGCGTAGCTTGGGGGCGAGGAGAAAAACTGTTTTTT. Drawing the rest from reference TRBV9 and TRBJ1-4, the complete variable domain is DSGVTQTPKHLITATGQRVTLRCSPRSGDLSVYWYQQSLDQGLQFLIQYYNGEERAKGNILERFSAQQFPDLHSELNLSSLELGDSALYFCASSVAWGRGEKLFFGSGTQLSVL.

The chain is built from TRBV19 and TRBJ2-1, with 10 bases fitting TRBD2. Germline loops: CDR1 LNHDA, CDR2 SQIVND (reference sequence). V trimming: 7 bases; J trimming: 2 bases; junction bases outside the gene matches: 2. The CDR3 runs to 14 residues. CDR3 nucleotide sequence: TGTGCCAGTAACAGCGGGAGGGCCTACAATGAGCAGTTCTTC. Translating gives CASNSGRAYNEQFF.

CDR3 in amino acids: CASSFRGSWSDTQYF. The CDR3 nucleotides read TGTGCCAGCAGCTTCCGGGGTTCTTGGTCCGATACGCAGTATTTT. The rearrangement links TRBV5-8 to TRBJ2-3; D perhaps matches TRBD2 (5 bases). This CDR3 is 15 amino acids long. Germline values: CDR1 SGHTS, CDR2 YDEGEE. Trimming stripped 2 bases from V and 6 bases from J, with 16 bases between.

The genes are TRBV15 and TRBJ2-7; D call uncertain. Germline V lookup: CDR1 LNHNV, CDR2 YYDKDF (reference sequence). This CDR3 is 16 amino acids long. Between the trimmed V and J ends, which lost 1 base and 0 bases, there was a span of 13 bases. CDR3 in DNA: TGTGCCACCAGCAGAGTGGGTTGGGCCCCCTCCTACGAGCAGTACTTC. Amino acids: CATSRVGWAPSYEQYF.

This chain connects TRBV7-3 to TRBJ2-7, with 9 bases that match TRBD2. Trimming cost V 5 bases and J 4 bases; bases outside gene matches: 9. The CDR3 totals 15 residues. Germline V CDR1 and CDR2: SGHTA, FQGTGA. The CDR3 is CASSLGTSIGYEQYF. The CDR3 DNA reads as TGTGCCAGCAGCCTAGGGACTAGCATTGGGTACGAGCAGTACTTC. Based on the CDR3 plus reference TRBV7-3 and TRBJ2-7, the full variable domain is GAGVSQTPSNKVTEKGKYVELRCDPISGHTALYWYRQSLGQGPEFLIYFQGTGAADDSGLPNDRFFAVRPEGSVSTLKIQRTERGDSAVYLCASSLGTSIGYEQYFGPGTRLTVT.

There are a few counts of this clone. The chain recombines TRBV19 with TRBJ1-1; no clear D gene. V lost 3 bases to trimming and J lost 2 bases, with 7 bases between them. This CDR3 region has 13 residues. CDR1 and CDR2 (germline): LNHDA, SQIVND (reference sequence). The CDR3 sequence is CASSMTSNTEAFF. CDR3 DNA sequence: TGTGCCAGTAGTATGACAAGTAACACTGAAGCTTTCTTT.

The J gene is TRBJ2-5, the V gene TRBV30; D perhaps matches TRBD2 (5 bases). CDR1 and CDR2 from the germline V gene are GTSNPN and SVGIG (reference sequence). This CDR3 is 14 amino acids long. V was pared by 1 base and J by 3 bases, with 12 bases between. CDR3 residues: CAWSEGGTEETQYF. CDR3 coding DNA: TGTGCCTGGAGTGAAGGAGGCACCGAAGAGACCCAGTACTTC.

The chain couples TRBV18 to TRBJ1-2; 9 bases align to TRBD1. CDR3 length: 15 residues. Germline V lookup: CDR1 KGHSH, CDR2 LQKENI. The V and J ends lost 5 bases and 3 bases, in that order; junction bases with no gene match: 7. The CDR3, as DNA: TGTGCCAGCTCAGCGGGACAGGGTGAAGACTATGGCTACACCTTC. It specifies CASSAGQGEDYGYTF. Variable domain in full (rest from reference TRBV18 and TRBJ1-2): NAGVMQNPRHLVRRRGQEARLRCSPMKGHSHVYWYRQLPEEGLKFMVYLQKENIIDESGMPKERFSAEFPKEGPSILRIQQVVRGDSAAYFCASSAGQGEDYGYTFGSGTRLTVV.

This chain connects TRBV2 to TRBJ1-1; no clear D gene. This CDR3 region has 13 residues. From germline, CDR1 is SNHLY and CDR2 FYNNEI. Trimming took 5 bases from V and 4 from J, leaving 11 bases between them. This chain's CDR3 is CASSWVLATEAFF. CDR3 in DNA: TGTGCCAGCAGTTGGGTCCTGGCCACTGAAGCTTTCTTT.

This clone has just one count. The chain uses TRBV16 and TRBJ2-7; 12 bases map to TRBD1. Germline CDR1 reads KGHSY; CDR2 reads FQNENV. The ends lost 3 bases at V and 4 bases at J; junction bases unmatched: 4. The CDR3 sequence is 15 residues long. The CDR3 here is CASSQGTGGLYEQYF. CDR3 bases: TGTGCCAGCAGCCAGGGGACAGGGGGCTTGTACGAGCAGTACTTC.

This clone was detected only a few times. Other nucleotide sequences from this sample produce the same CDR3. The chain has TRBV7-9 and TRBJ1-1; no clear D gene. This CDR3 has 14 amino acids. Trimming took 0 bases from V and 1 from J, leaving 6 bases between them. Per the germline V gene, CDR1 is SEHNR and CDR2 is FQNEAQ (reference sequence). CDR3: CASSLALGNTEAFF. The DNA for the CDR3 is TGTGCCAGCAGCTTAGCGCTCGGGAACACTGAAGCTTTCTTT.